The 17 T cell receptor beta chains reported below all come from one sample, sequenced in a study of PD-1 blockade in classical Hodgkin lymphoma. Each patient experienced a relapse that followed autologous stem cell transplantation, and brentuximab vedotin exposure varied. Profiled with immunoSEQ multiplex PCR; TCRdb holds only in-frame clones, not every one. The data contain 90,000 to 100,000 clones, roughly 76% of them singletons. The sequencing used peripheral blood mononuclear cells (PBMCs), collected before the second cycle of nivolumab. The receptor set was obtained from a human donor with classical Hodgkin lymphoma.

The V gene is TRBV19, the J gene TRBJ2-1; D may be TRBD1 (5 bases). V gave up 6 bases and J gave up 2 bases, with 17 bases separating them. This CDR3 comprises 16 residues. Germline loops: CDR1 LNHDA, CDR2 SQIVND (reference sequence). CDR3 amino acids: CASSRVGGATYNEQFF. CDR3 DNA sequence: TGTGCCAGTAGCAGGGTTGGCGGAGCCACCTACAATGAGCAGTTCTTC.

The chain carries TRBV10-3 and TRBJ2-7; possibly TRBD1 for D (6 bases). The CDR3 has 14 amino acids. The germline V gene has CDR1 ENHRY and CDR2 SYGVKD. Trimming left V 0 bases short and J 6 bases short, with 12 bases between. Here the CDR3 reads CAISESGGGAEQYF. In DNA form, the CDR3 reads TGTGCCATCAGTGAGTCAGGGGGTGGGGCCGAGCAGTACTTC.

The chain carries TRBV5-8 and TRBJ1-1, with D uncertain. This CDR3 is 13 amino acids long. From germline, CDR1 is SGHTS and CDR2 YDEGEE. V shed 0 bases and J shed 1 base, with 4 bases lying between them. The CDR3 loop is CASSLVRNTEAFF. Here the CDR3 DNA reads TGTGCCAGCAGCTTGGTCAGGAACACTGAAGCTTTCTTT.

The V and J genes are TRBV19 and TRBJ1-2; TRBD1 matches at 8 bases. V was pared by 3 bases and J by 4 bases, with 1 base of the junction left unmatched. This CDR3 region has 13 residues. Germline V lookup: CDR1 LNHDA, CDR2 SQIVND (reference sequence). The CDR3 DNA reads TGTGCCAGTAGTATCGGACAGGGCTATGGCTACACCTTC. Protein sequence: CASSIGQGYGYTF.

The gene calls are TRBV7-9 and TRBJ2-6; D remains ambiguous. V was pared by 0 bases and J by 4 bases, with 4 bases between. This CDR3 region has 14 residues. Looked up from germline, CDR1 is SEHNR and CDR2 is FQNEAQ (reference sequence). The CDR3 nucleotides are TGTGCCAGCAGCTTAGCCTCCGGGGCCAACGTCCTGACTTTC. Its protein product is CASSLASGANVLTF.

This chain's CDR3 is CASSPYSGPNTGYEQFF. The CDR3, as DNA: TGTGCCAGCAGCCCCTACTCCGGGCCAAACACGGGTTATGAGCAGTTCTTC. V and J are TRBV5-5 and TRBJ2-1; D gene uncertain. The V gene lost 4 bases and the J gene lost 8 bases, with 25 bases spanning the gap. Per the germline V gene, CDR1 is SGHKS and CDR2 is YYEKEE (reference sequence). The CDR3 runs 17 residues.

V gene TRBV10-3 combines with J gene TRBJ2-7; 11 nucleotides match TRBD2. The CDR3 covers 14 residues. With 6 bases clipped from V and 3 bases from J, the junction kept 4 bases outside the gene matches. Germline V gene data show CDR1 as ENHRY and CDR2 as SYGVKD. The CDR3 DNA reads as TGTGCCATCAGCTCCGGGACTAGCGGCTACGAGCAGTACTTC. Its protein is CAISSGTSGYEQYF.

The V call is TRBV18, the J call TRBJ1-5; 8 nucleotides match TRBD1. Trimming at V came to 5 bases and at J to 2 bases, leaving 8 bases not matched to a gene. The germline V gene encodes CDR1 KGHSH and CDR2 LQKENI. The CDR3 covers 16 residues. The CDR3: CASSGRGPGGNQPQHF. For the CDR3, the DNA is TGTGCCAGCTCAGGCAGGGGGCCAGGGGGCAATCAGCCCCAGCATTTT.

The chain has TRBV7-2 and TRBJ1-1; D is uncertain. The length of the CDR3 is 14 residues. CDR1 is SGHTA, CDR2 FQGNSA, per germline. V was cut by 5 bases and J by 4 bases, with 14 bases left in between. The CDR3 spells CASSRSRSPTEAFF. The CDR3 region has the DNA TGTGCCAGCAGCCGCTCGCGGAGCCCCACTGAAGCTTTCTTT.

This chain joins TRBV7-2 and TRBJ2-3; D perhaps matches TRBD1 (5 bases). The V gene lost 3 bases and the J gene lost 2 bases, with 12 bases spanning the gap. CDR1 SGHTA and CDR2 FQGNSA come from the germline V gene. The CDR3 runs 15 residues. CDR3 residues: CASSFSGAFTDTQYF. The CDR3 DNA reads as TGTGCCAGCAGCTTTAGTGGGGCCTTCACAGATACGCAGTATTTT.

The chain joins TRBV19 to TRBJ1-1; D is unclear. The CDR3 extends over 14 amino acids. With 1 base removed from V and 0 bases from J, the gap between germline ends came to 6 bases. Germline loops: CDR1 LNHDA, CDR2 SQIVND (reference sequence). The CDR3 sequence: CASSIVGVNTEAFF. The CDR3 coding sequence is TGTGCCAGTAGTATAGTGGGAGTGAACACTGAAGCTTTCTTT.

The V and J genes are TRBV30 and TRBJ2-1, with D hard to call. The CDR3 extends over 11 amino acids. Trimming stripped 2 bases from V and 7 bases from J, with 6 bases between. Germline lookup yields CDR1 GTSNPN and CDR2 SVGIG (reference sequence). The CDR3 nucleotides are TGTGCCTGGAGTCCCCGGAATGAGCAGTTCTTC. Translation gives CAWSPRNEQFF.

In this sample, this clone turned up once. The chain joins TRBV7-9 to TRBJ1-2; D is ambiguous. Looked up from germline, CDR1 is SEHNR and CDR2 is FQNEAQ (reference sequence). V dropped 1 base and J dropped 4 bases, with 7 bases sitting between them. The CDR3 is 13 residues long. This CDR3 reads CASSLEGGYGYTF. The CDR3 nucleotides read TGTGCCAGCAGCTTAGAAGGAGGCTATGGCTACACCTTC.

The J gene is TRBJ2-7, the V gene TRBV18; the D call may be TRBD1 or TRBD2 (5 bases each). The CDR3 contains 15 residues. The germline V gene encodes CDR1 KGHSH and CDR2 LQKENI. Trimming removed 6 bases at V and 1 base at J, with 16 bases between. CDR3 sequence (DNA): TGTGCCAGCTCCCTCGGGGCGGCCGCTTCCTACGAGCAGTACTTC. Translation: CASSLGAAASYEQYF.

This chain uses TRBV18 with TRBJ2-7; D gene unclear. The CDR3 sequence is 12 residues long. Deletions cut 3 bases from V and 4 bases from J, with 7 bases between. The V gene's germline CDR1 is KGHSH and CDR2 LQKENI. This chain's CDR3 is CASSPDPYEQYF. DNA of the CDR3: TGTGCCAGCTCACCGGACCCATACGAGCAGTACTTC. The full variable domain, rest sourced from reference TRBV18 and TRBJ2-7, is NAGVMQNPRHLVRRRGQEARLRCSPMKGHSHVYWYRQLPEEGLKFMVYLQKENIIDESGMPKERFSAEFPKEGPSILRIQQVVRGDSAAYFCASSPDPYEQYFGPGTRLTVT.

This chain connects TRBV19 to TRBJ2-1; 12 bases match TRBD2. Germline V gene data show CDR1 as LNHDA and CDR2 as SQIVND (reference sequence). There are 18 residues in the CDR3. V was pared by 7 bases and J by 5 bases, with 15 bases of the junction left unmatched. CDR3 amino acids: CASTPGLAGGSGDNEQFF. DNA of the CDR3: TGTGCCAGTACCCCGGGGCTAGCGGGAGGGTCGGGGGACAATGAGCAGTTCTTC.

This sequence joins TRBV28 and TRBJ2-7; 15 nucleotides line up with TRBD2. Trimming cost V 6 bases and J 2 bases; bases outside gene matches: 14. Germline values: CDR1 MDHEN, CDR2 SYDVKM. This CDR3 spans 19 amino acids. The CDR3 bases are TGTGCCAGCAGCACTCTAAAGGGACTAGCGGGAGGTTCGACCTACGAGCAGTACTTC. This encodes CASSTLKGLAGGSTYEQYF.